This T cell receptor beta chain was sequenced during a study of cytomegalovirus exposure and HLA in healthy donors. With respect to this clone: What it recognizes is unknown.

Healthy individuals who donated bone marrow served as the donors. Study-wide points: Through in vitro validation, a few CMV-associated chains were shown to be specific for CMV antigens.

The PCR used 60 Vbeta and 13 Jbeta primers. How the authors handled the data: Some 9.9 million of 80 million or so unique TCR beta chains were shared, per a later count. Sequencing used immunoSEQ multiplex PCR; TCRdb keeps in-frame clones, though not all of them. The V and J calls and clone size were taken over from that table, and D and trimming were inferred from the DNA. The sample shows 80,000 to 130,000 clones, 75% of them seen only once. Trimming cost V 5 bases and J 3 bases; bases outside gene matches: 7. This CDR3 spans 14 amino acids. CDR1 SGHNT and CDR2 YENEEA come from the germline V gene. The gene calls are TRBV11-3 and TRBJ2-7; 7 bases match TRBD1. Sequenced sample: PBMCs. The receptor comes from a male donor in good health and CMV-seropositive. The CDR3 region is CASSRRQGHYEQYF. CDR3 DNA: TGTGCCAGCAGCAGACGACAGGGCCACTACGAGCAGTACTTC.